A selection of T cell receptor beta chains follows, all from one sample in a study of CD8+CD57+ T cells in acquired aplastic anemia. TCRdb recomputed calls from the reads with MiXCR, one row per CDR3 protein. This table holds 75,000 to 90,000 distinct CDR3 sequences, around 42% found once. The source material was sorted CD4+, CD8+, or CD8+CD57+ T cells (not recorded which) from PBMCs. These receptors came from a human donor in good health, serving as a control. Both conserved end residues are part of each CDR3. The D gene is left open where the match is weak. Rows give clone size only sometimes, using once, few, many, or a class for an expanded clone.

DNA: TGCGCCAGGGCAGCCTCCTATAATTCACCCCTCCACTTT
CDR3: CARAASYNSPLHF
D: .
J: TRBJ1-6
V: TRBV10-1
size: .

DNA: TGTGCCAGCAGCCGTCCCGGGACAGGGAACTATGGCTACACCTTC
CDR3: CASSRPGTGNYGYTF
D: TRBD1
J: TRBJ1-2
V: TRBV14
size: .

DNA: TGTGCCAGCAGCCCTCTAGCGGGGGGCTCAGATACGCAGTATTTT
CDR3: CASSPLAGGSDTQYF
D: TRBD2
J: TRBJ2-3
V: TRBV2
size: .

DNA: TGTGCCAGCAGTTTCCTCGTCAATGAAAAACTGTTTTTT
CDR3: CASSFLVNEKLFF
D: .
J: TRBJ1-4
V: TRBV12-3/TRBV12-4
size: few

DNA: TGTGCCAGCAGTGACCCCAGGACAGGGGTTCACACTGAAGCTTTCTTT
CDR3: CASSDPRTGVHTEAFF
D: TRBD1
J: TRBJ1-1
V: TRBV25-1
size: many

DNA: TGTGCCAGCTCGGACAGGCGGAATAATTCACCCCTCCACTTT
CDR3: CASSDRRNNSPLHF
D: TRBD1
J: TRBJ1-6
V: TRBV25-1
size: .

DNA: TGTGCCAGCAGCGTAAGCCCAGGGGGGGAACCCCTCCACTTT
CDR3: CASSVSPGGEPLHF
D: TRBD1
J: TRBJ1-6
V: TRBV9
size: .

DNA: TGCGCCAGCACCCTGGGGGGATACAATGAGCAGTTCTTC
CDR3: CASTLGGYNEQFF
D: .
J: TRBJ2-1
V: TRBV10-2
size: many

DNA: TGTGCCAGCAATCGACAGGGTGTGCCTCAAGAGACCCAGTACTTC
CDR3: CASNRQGVPQETQYF
D: TRBD1
J: TRBJ2-5
V: TRBV2
size: once

DNA: TGCAGTGCTAGAGACTATGGCGATTACGACTATGGCTACACCTTC
CDR3: CSARDYGDYDYGYTF
D: .
J: TRBJ1-2
V: TRBV20-1
size: many

DNA: TGCAGCGTGACCGGGACAGTATATGGCTACACCTTC
CDR3: CSVTGTVYGYTF
D: TRBD1
J: TRBJ1-2
V: TRBV29-1
size: .

DNA: TGTGCCAGCAGTTTCTCGCGGCTTGGCGAGCAGTACTTC
CDR3: CASSFSRLGEQYF
D: .
J: TRBJ2-7
V: TRBV27
size: many

DNA: TGCAGTGCTAGAGATAGCCTAGCGGGGGGGGAATTCTACGAGCAGTACTTC
CDR3: CSARDSLAGGEFYEQYF
D: TRBD2
J: TRBJ2-7
V: TRBV20-1
size: .

DNA: TGTGCCACCAGTGACGGGACAGGCGGTAATGAAAAACTGTTTTTT
CDR3: CATSDGTGGNEKLFF
D: TRBD1
J: TRBJ1-4
V: TRBV24-1
size: many

DNA: TGTGCCTGGAGTGTAGGCTATCCGGCAGGCCACTCCTACGAGCAGTACTTC
CDR3: CAWSVGYPAGHSYEQYF
D: .
J: TRBJ2-7
V: TRBV30
size: few

DNA: TGTGCCAGCAGCGCATGGGGTGGTGAAAACTATGGCTACACCTTC
CDR3: CASSAWGGENYGYTF
D: .
J: TRBJ1-2
V: TRBV3-1
size: few

DNA: TGTGCCAGCACCTTAGCGGGAGCCAACTACAATGAGCAGTTCTTC
CDR3: CASTLAGANYNEQFF
D: TRBD2
J: TRBJ2-1
V: TRBV12-3/TRBV12-4
size: .

DNA: TGTGCCAGCAGTTTGCATGAGGTGGGTCAGCCCCAGCATTTT
CDR3: CASSLHEVGQPQHF
D: .
J: TRBJ1-5
V: TRBV12-3/TRBV12-4
size: many

DNA: TGTGCCAGTAGCCCAGGGACATCGGGGAGGTCACCCCTCCACTTT
CDR3: CASSPGTSGRSPLHF
D: .
J: TRBJ1-6
V: TRBV19
size: .

DNA: TGCAGTGCGCGCCTGACAGGGAGCCAAGAGACCCAGTACTTC
CDR3: CSARLTGSQETQYF
D: TRBD1
J: TRBJ2-5
V: TRBV20-1
size: .

DNA: TGTGCCAGCACCAGGACTAGCGGGGGGGCTCGGGATACGCAGTATTTT
CDR3: CASTRTSGGARDTQYF
D: TRBD2
J: TRBJ2-3
V: TRBV25-1
size: few

DNA: TGTGCCAGCAGCCCGACAGGGGTAGGGGCCGGGGAGCTGTTTTTT
CDR3: CASSPTGVGAGELFF
D: TRBD1
J: TRBJ2-2
V: TRBV4-2
size: .

DNA: TGTGCCAGCAGCTTTACAGGGAGCTCCTACGAGCAGTACTTC
CDR3: CASSFTGSSYEQYF
D: .
J: TRBJ2-7
V: TRBV5-4
size: .